The rows below give T cell receptor beta chains drawn from one sample of a study of blood T cell repertoires in COVID-19. Libraries were prepared by immunoSEQ multiplex PCR; TCRdb keeps only in-frame clonotypes and omits some of them. In the table there are 280,000 or so clones, around 90% of which are singletons. The specimen was PBMCs or T cells enriched from blood (not recorded which). The receptors were gathered from a woman in her late teens or twenties with acute COVID-19. The CDR3 runs from the conserved cysteine through the conserved F or W.

CASSPGGVKDGYTF	TRBJ1-2	TRBV4-2
CASSYSRFPNYGYTF	TRBJ1-2	TRBV6-5
CASRQDGVGEKLFF	TRBJ1-4	TRBV3-1/TRBV3-2
CASRGDSYPTGANVLTF	TRBJ2-6	TRBV2
CASSALYEQYF	TRBJ2-7	TRBV2
CSVGGTGQETQYF	TRBJ2-5	TRBV29-1
CATTSGSYEQYF	TRBJ2-7	TRBV6-5
CASSPGNLYEQYF	TRBJ2-7	TRBV18
CASSYSQGAGQFF	TRBJ2-1	TRBV6-5
CASSPRYRTEAFF	TRBJ1-1	TRBV11-2
CASSQEFTAGDGEQYF	TRBJ2-7	TRBV4-2
CASSYLGVNQPQHF	TRBJ1-5	TRBV7-2
CASSQGALNQPQHF	TRBJ1-5	TRBV3-1/TRBV3-2
CASSQGASGIDTQYF	TRBJ2-3	TRBV4-3
CAIRGQGSQPQHF	TRBJ1-5	TRBV10-3
CASRRDPGAPYNEQFF	TRBJ2-1	TRBV7-2
CASKQAGVSSTGELFF	TRBJ2-2	TRBV27
CASSLFRGLAGESYEQYF	TRBJ2-7	TRBV27
CASSPGGGHGYTF	TRBJ1-2	TRBV18
CASSASTAGGYNEQFF	TRBJ2-1	TRBV7-3
CASSQGLAGTGTQYF	TRBJ2-5	TRBV7-9
CASTTGSAGYTF	TRBJ1-2	TRBV19
CASSSGTGGFGYTF	TRBJ1-2	TRBV19
CASSFGTGGLAGGEQYF	TRBJ2-7	TRBV28
CASSVGTSGSETQYF	TRBJ2-5	TRBV9
CASSARGTGSSGNTIYF	TRBJ1-3	TRBV7-6
CASSQLLAVGYEQYF	TRBJ2-7	TRBV4-3
CASSSQTSGKYNEQFF	TRBJ2-1	TRBV27
CASSLDYRLAGDNYEQYF	TRBJ2-7	TRBV11-2
CASGRPNRGHGYTF	TRBJ1-2	TRBV28
CAWSVHRAGNQPQHF	TRBJ1-5	TRBV30
CASSLGTGMGYGYTF	TRBJ1-2	TRBV5-4
CASSQGLVDGWPQYF	TRBJ2-5	TRBV3-1/TRBV3-2
CASRGSGGHGYTF	TRBJ1-2	TRBV6-5
CASSSPSVPYEQYF	TRBJ2-7	TRBV5-1
CAWRGTGGRTGELFF	TRBJ2-2	TRBV30
CASSESPGLDTDTQYF	TRBJ2-3	TRBV2
CASSLGSGRPQHF	TRBJ1-5	TRBV12-3/TRBV12-4
CASSPRSKNTEAFF	TRBJ1-1	TRBV18
CASSLMFRDTYNEQFF	TRBJ2-1	TRBV7-9
CASSPPNPRGYNEKLFF	TRBJ1-4	TRBV18
CASREWDTSYEQYF	TRBJ2-7	TRBV2
CASSPEQGRQYEQYF	TRBJ2-7	TRBV7-6
CASNFGTGEQPQHF	TRBJ1-5	TRBV19
CASSVAPGSTSGYTF	TRBJ1-2	TRBV9
CASSEVGETQYF	TRBJ2-5	TRBV25-1
CASSLRRWEVTNEQFF	TRBJ2-1	TRBV11-2